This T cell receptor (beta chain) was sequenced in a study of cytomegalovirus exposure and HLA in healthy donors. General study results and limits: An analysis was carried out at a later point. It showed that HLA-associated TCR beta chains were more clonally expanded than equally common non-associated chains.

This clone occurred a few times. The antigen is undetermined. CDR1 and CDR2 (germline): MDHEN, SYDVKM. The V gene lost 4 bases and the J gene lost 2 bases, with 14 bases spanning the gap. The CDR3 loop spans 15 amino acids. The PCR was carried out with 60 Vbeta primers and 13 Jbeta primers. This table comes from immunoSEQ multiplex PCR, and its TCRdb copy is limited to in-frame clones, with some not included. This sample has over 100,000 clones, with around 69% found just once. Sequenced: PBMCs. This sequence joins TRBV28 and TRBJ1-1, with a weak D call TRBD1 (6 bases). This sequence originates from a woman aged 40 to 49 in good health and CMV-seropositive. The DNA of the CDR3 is TGTGCCAGCAGTTCGGCCCAGGGGTTCAACACTGAAGCTTTCTTT. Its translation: CASSSAQGFNTEAFF.